This TCR beta chain derives from a study of sequential checkpoint blockade in melanoma. Specified treatment: randomized to nivolumab then ipilimumab (arm A) or the reverse (arm B). Sequencing used immunoSEQ multiplex PCR; TCRdb keeps in-frame clones, though not all of them. The profile shows 25,000 to 30,000 clones, roughly 80% of them singletons. Looked up from germline, CDR1 is SNHLY and CDR2 is FYNNEI. This CDR3 is built from 10 residues. The V end lost 7 bases, the J end lost 10 bases, and 10 bases lay between the germline ends. This chain links TRBV2 with TRBJ1-2; D not resolved. The receptor's source is a human donor with melanoma. This specimen consisted of CD8+ T cells sorted from blood (inferred from file names), obtained from a patient given nivolumab and ipilimumab in sequence. Written as DNA, the CDR3 is TGTGCCAGCACTTTAGGAGCCTACACCTTC. As protein: CASTLGAYTF.